One T cell receptor (beta chain) is described in this entry. The target of this receptor is not known. V is pruned by 7 bases and J by 4 bases, leaving 6 bases of the junction without a gene match. Per the germline V gene, SGHVS is the CDR1 and FQNEAQ is the CDR2. The CDR3 spans 14 residues, from the cysteine through the phenylalanine. Kept here is only the CDR3 DNA, which spans 42 bases and is read in frame from base 1. This entry is derived from a study of cytomegalovirus exposure and HLA in healthy donors (dated by TCRdb to about 2017). Regarding the research as a whole: In an earlier analysis of about 560 of the donors, approximately 260 Gb of sequence data and about 110 million unique TCR beta sequences from about 180 million T cells were reported. An early release that covered roughly 600 HLA-typed donors contained around 300 gigabases of sequencing data and about 84 million unique TCR sequences. The genetic ancestry cluster associated with self-reported Caucasian donors included approximately 85% of the roughly 410 genotyped donors. The study aimed to test whether signatures of past pathogen exposure could be identified by cataloging public T cell receptors. The T cell repertoires of around 670 subjects were profiled by immunosequencing and related to cytomegalovirus serostatus. A separate validation cohort of 100 to 150 different subjects was used in addition to the roughly 700-subject first cohort. To predict cytomegalovirus infection status, the study brought together high-throughput TCR immunosequencing, statistical association of individual TCRs with disease status, and machine learning. A later analysis re-analyzed previously published TCR beta repertoires from 650 to 800 donors and added high-resolution HLA genotyping to study TCR occurrence patterns. In the later analysis, no new phenotypic data were used to find candidate immune exposures; instead, reliance was placed on TCR beta sequences and their occurrence across donors. To decide whether each TCR beta V gene segment behaved as functional or pseudogenic, an earlier analysis of 587 of the donors relied on high-throughput TCR beta sequencing. Donor age, sex, ethnicity and CMV serostatus were compiled together with the repertoire data. In a later genetic analysis, genome-wide SNP genotypes for about 55% of the roughly 700 donors were used, and that subset was treated as a discovery cohort. All discovery cohort repertoires had been generated using a single sequencing platform. Both class I and class II loci were covered by HLA typing, at four-digit resolution. Typing coverage differed by locus: A, B, C, DRB1 and DQB1 were typed in about 620-640 donors, DQA1 in approximately 520, DPA1 in around 610, and DPB1 in 450 to 480. About 5 DR-DQ haplotypes were handled as single units for association and clustering, since linkage in the cohort was strong. Among a few hundred genotyped donors of the cohort, an average of approximately 240,000 unique TCR beta nucleotide sequences were sequenced per donor, around 20% of them non-productive.

The full study reports these points: Because counts were too low, roughly 18 rarely observed V segments, including chromosome 9 orphons, were left out of the earlier analysis of approximately 580 of the donors. In a later analysis, more than 15,000 TCR beta sequences were associated with specific HLA alleles at a false discovery rate of 0.05. In the study, 164 TCR beta chains were listed as associated with cytomegalovirus. Strong co-occurrence of HLA alleles, especially DR and DQ, made assigning TCR associations to individual alleles difficult. A further reported finding was that TCR beta sequences accurately predicted the HLA-A and HLA-B alleles for most subjects in the first cohort. The 87-base-pair reads could not distinguish some IMGT-functional V segments, including TRBV6-2 and TRBV6-3, so those segments were excluded. In a later analysis, TCR association rates were found to vary across HLA loci, with the most associated TCRs seen for DRB1 alleles and the fewest for HLA-C alleles. A later genetic analysis reported fewer N-insertions in productive TCRs among donors in an Asian-associated ancestry cluster than the roughly 670-donor mean. Because some donors lacked HLA typing at each locus, the association tests relied only on the typed subset. Most TCR sequences were seen in very few donors, while some public TCRs were found in many individuals. In both the original and validation cohorts, the classifier was reported to diagnose cytomegalovirus status with high specificity and sensitivity. Most CMV-associated TCR beta chains appeared to be HLA-restricted in a later analysis, and the HLA associations seemed to be driven largely by CMV exposure. Correlated functional status among segregating V segments might be attributable to linkage disequilibrium, but an unknown experimental factor could not be ruled out. In a later genetic analysis, a missense DCLRE1C variant was associated with V-gene and J-gene trimming of TCR beta chains, and the association was replicated in an independent cohort. A later analysis found that HLA-associated TCR beta chains were more clonally expanded and had lower generation probabilities than equally common non-associated chains. According to a later analysis, parvovirus B19, influenza, CMV and Epstein-Barr virus appeared linked to several top co-occurrence clusters. The sequencing pipeline was judged likely to have produced a cluster of highly shared sequence variants as a technical artifact. In this cohort, only TCR beta chains were sequenced, and detectable features were limited by the absence of alpha or paired-chain data. For the cohort, immune exposure information was limited to CMV serostatus. Presence/absence analyses assumed roughly uniform sequencing depth across donors, an assumption that may not hold. The authors suggested that the approach could potentially be generalized to other disease states and immunological phenotypes. In an earlier analysis of several hundred of the donors, most TCR beta V segments were observed in productive rearrangements about 87% or about 30% of the time, broadly matching IMGT annotations. In vitro tests confirmed that a few of the cytomegalovirus-associated TCR beta chains recognize cytomegalovirus antigens.

The library came from the immunoSEQ multiplex PCR assay. The multiplex PCR relied on a mix of 60 forward primers for TCR Vbeta segments and 13 reverse primers for TCR Jbeta segments. The CDR3 region of rearranged TCR beta genes was amplified from genomic DNA by a multiplex PCR assay. The Illumina HiSeq System was used to sequence the amplified TCR beta libraries as 87-base-pair reads. For the original study's pipeline: A later analysis counted about 80 million unique TCR beta chains across the 666 repertoires, and some 11 million of these chains were shared by at least two donors. Raw reads were error-corrected and collapsed into unique sequences by a nearest-neighbor algorithm in which closely related sequences were merged to remove PCR and sequencing errors. To assign V, D and J gene segments, CDR3 sequences were aligned to IMGT reference sequences. For a sequence to be retained, at least a six-nucleotide match to both a V gene segment and a J gene segment was required. A rearrangement was called productive if the CDR3 had no stop codons and remained in frame with V and J, and every other rearrangement was called non-productive. CDR3 was defined according to IMGT convention as the region running from the second conserved V-encoded cysteine to the conserved J-encoded phenylalanine. In an earlier analysis of 550 to 650 of the donors, sequences lacking an unambiguous match to a single V gene segment were excluded. In an earlier analysis of around 600 of the donors, V segments were called functional above 56.7% productive rearrangements and were called segregating when the between-donor standard deviation exceeded 5%. A statistical classification framework was developed to diagnose cytomegalovirus status using the catalog of TCR beta chain sequences. V and J gene assignment, in a later analysis, came from comparing TCR nucleotide sequences with IMGT/GENE-DB human TR gene sequences. A later analysis assigned CDR3 sequences and most-parsimonious VDJ recombination scenarios with the TCRdist pipeline. In a later analysis, every TCR beta chain was defined by the combination of its CDR3 amino acid sequence and its V-gene family, and reads without a unique V-gene family were dropped. In a later analysis, nearly 600 highly shared, low-generation-probability nucleotide sequences were removed to address suspected cross-contamination and a sequencing artifact. In a later analysis, a clonal expansion index was calculated for each public chain from normalized within-repertoire ranks of inferred template counts. In a later analysis, generation probabilities were computed using a VDJ recombination model fitted to out-of-frame rearrangements, and the results were checked against IGoR. In a later analysis, hypergeometric tests were used to score TCR-TCR, TCR-HLA and TCR-CMV co-occurrence, with a repertoire-size bias correction applied to TCR pairs. False discovery rates were estimated in a later analysis by permuting HLA or CMV assignments 20 times. In a later analysis, co-occurring TCRs were grouped with DBSCAN, and TCRdist sequence similarity was added when clustering was performed within HLA-allele-positive subsets. Co-occurrence clustering excluded repertoires with fewer than 30,000 or more than 120,000 public chains, plus five with anomalous nucleotide sharing. This is the immuneACCESS table as TCRdb keeps it, with only in-frame sequences that have V and J called. A part of the clones is gone; compared with another copy, unresolved V genes explain less than half, and the rest is unexplained. V and J calls and clone size come straight from that table; D and trimming were deduced from the DNA. The table for this sample lists more than 100,000 clones. Approximately 3.9% of the sample is taken by the ten largest.

The cohort consisted of fewer than 700 healthy bone marrow donors. At the time of sampling, all cohort members were nominally healthy, though unrecorded immune exposures were likely present. The donor was CMV seronegative and was included in the group of 352 seronegative cohort members. Each donor provided a peripheral blood sample, and peripheral blood mononuclear cells were used for TCR beta sequencing. The Qiagen DNeasy Blood Extraction Kit was used to extract genomic DNA from the blood cell samples. This receptor was taken from a man aged 18 to 30 in good health and CMV-seronegative. Sequencing was performed on PBMCs. The receptor chain draws on TRBV7-8 and TRBJ2-7; the central 11 bases match TRBD1. The DNA sequence is TGTGCCAGCACCCTTGGACAGGGGGCTTACGAGCAGTACTTC. Its translation is CASTLGQGAYEQYF.